This TCR beta chain was sequenced during a study of T cells after yellow fever vaccination. This CDR3 contains 12 residues. V was pared by 3 bases and J by 3 bases, with 7 bases between. Germline loops: CDR1 DFQATT, CDR2 SNEGSKA (reference sequence). Comments on this clonotype: Its antigen is currently unknown.

Study-wide points: A minor fraction of clonotypes spanned both CD4 and CD8 compartments.

TCR cDNA, made by 5'RACE template switching, carried an added universal primer site and UMIs. TCRdb called the 5' RACE reads again in MiXCR, with one record for every CDR3 protein. The profile covers about 330,000 distinct CDR3 sequences, with 7% to 9% appearing a single time and approximately 15% taken by the ten largest. The source is a man aged 18 to 29 who received the YFV17D yellow fever vaccine. V is TRBV20-1 and J is TRBJ2-3, with a tentative D call TRBD2 (6 bases). The material sequenced was PBMCs, taken around 45 days after the first yellow fever vaccination. CDR3 residues: CSASRGTDTQYF. CDR3 DNA sequence: TGCAGTGCTAGTCGGGGGACAGATACGCAGTATTTT.